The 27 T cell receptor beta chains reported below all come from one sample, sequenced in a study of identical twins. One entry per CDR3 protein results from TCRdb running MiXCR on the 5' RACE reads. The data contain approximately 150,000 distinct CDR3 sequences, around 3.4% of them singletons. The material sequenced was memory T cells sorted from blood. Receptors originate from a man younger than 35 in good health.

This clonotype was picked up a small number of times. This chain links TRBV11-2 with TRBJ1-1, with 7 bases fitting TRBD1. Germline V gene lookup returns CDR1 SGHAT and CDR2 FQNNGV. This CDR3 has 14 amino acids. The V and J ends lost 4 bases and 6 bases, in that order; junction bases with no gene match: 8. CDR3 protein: CASSSRQGFPEAFF. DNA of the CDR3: TGTGCCAGCAGCTCTCGACAGGGCTTCCCTGAAGCTTTCTTT.

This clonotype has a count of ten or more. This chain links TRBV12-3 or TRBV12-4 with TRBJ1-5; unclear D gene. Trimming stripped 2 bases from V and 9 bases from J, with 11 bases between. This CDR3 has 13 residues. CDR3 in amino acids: CASSLIGRRPQHF. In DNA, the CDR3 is TGTGCCAGCAGTTTAATAGGTCGTCGGCCCCAGCATTTT.

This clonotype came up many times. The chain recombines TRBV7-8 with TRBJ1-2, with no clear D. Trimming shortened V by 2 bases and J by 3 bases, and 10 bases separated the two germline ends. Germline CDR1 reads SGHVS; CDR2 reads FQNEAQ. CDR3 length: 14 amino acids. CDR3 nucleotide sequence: TGTGCCAGCAGCTTAAGTGCAGGTTACTATGGCTACACCTTC. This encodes CASSLSAGYYGYTF.

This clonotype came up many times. CDR3 bases: TGTGCCAGCAGTGATGGGGGGGCAGGTTCCACTGAAGCTTTCTTT. Amino acids: CASSDGGAGSTEAFF. This rearrangement joins TRBV2 to TRBJ1-1, with D possibly TRBD1 on 6 matching bases. V was clipped by 3 bases and J by 4 bases, with 15 bases between them. Looked up from germline, CDR1 is SNHLY and CDR2 is FYNNEI. The CDR3 covers 15 residues.

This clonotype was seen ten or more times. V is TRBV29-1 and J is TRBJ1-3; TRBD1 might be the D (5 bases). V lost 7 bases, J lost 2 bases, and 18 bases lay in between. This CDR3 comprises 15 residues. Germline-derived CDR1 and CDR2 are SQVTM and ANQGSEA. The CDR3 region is CSASPAGKAGNTIYF. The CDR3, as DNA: TGCAGCGCCTCCCCCGCAGGGAAAGCTGGAAACACCATATATTTT. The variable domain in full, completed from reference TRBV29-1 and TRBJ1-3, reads SAVISQKPSRDICQRGTSLTIQCQVDSQVTMMFWYRQQPGQSLTLIATANQGSEATYESGFVIDKFPISRPNLTFSTLTVSNMSPEDSSIYLCSASPAGKAGNTIYFGEGSWLTVV.

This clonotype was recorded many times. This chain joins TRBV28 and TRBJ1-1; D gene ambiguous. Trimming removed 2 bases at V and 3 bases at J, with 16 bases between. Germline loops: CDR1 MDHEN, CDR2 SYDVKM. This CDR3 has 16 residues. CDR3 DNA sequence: TGTGCCAGCAGTTTAAGAGCTACCCTTGGGGACACTGAAGCTTTCTTT. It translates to CASSLRATLGDTEAFF.

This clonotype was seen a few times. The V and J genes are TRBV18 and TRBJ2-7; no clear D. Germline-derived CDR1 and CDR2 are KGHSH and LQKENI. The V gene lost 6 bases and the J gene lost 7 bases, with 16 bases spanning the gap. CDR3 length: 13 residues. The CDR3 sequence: CASSRGKADEQYV. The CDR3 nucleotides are TGTGCCAGCTCCCGCGGTAAGGCTGATGAGCAGTACGTC.

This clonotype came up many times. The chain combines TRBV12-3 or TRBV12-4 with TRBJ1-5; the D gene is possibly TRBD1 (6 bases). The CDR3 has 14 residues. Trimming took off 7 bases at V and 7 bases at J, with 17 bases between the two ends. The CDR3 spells CASKEGRGRQPQHF. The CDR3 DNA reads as TGTGCCAGCAAGGAGGGCAGGGGAAGACAGCCCCAGCATTTT.

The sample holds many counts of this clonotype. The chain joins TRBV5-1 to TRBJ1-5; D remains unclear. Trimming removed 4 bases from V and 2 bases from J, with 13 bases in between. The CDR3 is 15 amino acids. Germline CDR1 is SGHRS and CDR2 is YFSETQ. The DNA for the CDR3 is TGCGCCAGCAGCCTACAGCCTGGGGGCAATCAGCCCCAGCATTTT. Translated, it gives CASSLQPGGNQPQHF.

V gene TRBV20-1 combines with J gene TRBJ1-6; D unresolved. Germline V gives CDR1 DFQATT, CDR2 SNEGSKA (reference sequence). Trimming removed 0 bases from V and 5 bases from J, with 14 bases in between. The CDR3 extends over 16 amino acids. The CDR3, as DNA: TGCAGTGCTAGAGATCAGCTGGACGGAAATAATTCACCCCTCCACTTT. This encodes CSARDQLDGNNSPLHF.

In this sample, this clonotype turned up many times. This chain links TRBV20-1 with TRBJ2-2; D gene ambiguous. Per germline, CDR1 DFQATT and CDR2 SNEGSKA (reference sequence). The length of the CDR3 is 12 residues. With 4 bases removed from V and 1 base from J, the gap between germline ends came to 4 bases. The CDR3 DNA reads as TGCAGTGCTAAGGAGAACACCGGGGAGCTGTTTTTT. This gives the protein CSAKENTGELFF.

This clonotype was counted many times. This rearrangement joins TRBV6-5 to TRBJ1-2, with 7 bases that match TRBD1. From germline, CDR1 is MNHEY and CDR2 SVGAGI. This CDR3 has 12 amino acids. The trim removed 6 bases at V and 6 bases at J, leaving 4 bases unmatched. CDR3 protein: CASRTGNNGYTF. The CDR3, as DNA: TGTGCCAGCAGGACAGGGAACAATGGCTACACCTTC.

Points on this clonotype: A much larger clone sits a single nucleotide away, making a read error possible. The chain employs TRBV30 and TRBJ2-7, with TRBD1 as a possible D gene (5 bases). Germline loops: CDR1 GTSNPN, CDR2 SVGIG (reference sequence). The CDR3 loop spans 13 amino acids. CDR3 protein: CAWSVQGAGERYV. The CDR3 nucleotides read TGTGCCTGGAGTGTTCAAGGGGCCGGCGAGCGGTACGTC.

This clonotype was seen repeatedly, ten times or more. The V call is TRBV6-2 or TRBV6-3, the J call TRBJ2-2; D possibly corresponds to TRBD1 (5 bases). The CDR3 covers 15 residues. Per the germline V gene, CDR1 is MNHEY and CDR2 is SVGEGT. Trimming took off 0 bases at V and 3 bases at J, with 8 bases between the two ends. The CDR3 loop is CASSYSARDTGELFF. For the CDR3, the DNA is TGTGCCAGCAGTTACTCTGCCAGGGACACCGGGGAGCTGTTTTTT.

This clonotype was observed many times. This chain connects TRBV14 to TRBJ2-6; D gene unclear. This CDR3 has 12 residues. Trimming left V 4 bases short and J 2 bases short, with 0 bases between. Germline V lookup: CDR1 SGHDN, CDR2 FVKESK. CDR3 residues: CASSPGANVLTF. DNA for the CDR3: TGTGCCAGCAGCCCTGGGGCCAACGTCCTGACTTTC.

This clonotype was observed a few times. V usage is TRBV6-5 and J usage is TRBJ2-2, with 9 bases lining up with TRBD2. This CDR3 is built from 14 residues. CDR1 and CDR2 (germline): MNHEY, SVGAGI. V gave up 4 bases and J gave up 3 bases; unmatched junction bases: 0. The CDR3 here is CASSLAGDTGELFF. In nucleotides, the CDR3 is TGTGCCAGCAGTTTAGCGGGAGACACCGGGGAGCTGTTTTTT.

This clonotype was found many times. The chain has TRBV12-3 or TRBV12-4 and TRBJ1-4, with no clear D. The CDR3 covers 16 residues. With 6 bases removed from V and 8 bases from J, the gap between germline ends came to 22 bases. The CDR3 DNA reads TGTGCCAGCAGCTTAAGGTCATCCGAGTCCTGGGAAAAACTGTTTTTT. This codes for CASSLRSSESWEKLFF.

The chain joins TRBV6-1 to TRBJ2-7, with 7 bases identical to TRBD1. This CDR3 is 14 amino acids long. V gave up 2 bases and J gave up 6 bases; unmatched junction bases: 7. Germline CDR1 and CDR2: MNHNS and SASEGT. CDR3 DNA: TGTGCCAGCAGTGAAACAGGGGAGCAGGTCGAGCAGTACGTC. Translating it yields CASSETGEQVEQYV.

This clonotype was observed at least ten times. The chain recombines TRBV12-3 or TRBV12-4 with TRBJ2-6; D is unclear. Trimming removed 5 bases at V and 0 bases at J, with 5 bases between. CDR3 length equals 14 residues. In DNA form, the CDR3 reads TGTGCCAGCAGTCCGACCTCTGGGGCCAACGTCCTGACTTTC. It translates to CASSPTSGANVLTF.

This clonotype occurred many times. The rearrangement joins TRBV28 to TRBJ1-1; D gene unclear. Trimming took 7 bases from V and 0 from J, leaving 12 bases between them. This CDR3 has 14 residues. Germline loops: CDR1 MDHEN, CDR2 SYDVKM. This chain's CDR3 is CASNRGLMNTEAFF. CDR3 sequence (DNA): TGTGCCAGCAACCGAGGGCTCATGAACACTGAAGCTTTCTTT.

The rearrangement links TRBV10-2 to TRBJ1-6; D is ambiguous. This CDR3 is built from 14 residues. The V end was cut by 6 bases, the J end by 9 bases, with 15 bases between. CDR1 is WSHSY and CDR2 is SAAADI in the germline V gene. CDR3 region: CASRSPPWLSPLHF. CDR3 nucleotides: TGCGCCAGCAGATCCCCTCCTTGGCTTTCACCCCTCCACTTT.

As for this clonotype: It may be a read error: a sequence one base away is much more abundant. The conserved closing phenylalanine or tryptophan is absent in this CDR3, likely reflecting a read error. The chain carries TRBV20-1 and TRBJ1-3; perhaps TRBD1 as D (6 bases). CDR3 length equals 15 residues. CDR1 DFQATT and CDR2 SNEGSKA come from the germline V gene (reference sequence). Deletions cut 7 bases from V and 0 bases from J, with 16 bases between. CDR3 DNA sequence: TGCAGTGTCAGACCGGGGGCTCACTCTGGAAACACCATATATCTT. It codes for CSVRPGAHSGNTIYL.

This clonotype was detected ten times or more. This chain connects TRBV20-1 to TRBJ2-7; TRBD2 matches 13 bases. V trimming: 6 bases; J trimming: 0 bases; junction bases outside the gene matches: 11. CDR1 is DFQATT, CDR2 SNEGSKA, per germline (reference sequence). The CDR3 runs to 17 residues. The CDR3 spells CSAALAGGPKYSYEQYF. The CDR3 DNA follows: TGCAGTGCCGCACTAGCGGGAGGGCCAAAATACTCCTACGAGCAGTACTTC.

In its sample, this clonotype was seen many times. The chain's CDR3 is CASRPGLVVYEQYF. DNA of the CDR3: TGTGCCAGCAGACCGGGACTAGTCGTCTACGAGCAGTACTTC. V gene TRBV27 combines with J gene TRBJ2-7; 8 nucleotides match TRBD2. CDR3 size: 14 residues. The germline V gene encodes CDR1 MNHEY and CDR2 SMNVEV (reference sequence). The J segment lost 3 bases and the V segment lost 6 bases, leaving 7 bases of the junction unmatched.

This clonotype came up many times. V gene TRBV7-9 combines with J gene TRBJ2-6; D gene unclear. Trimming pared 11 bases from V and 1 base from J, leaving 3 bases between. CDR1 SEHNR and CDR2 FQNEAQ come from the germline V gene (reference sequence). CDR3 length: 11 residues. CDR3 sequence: CAASGANVLTF. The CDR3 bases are TGTGCCGCATCTGGGGCCAACGTCCTGACTTTC. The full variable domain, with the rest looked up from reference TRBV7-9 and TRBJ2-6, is DTGVSQNPRHKITKRGQNVTFRCDPISEHNRLYWYRQTLGQGPEFLTYFQNEAQLEKSRLLSDRFSAERPKGSFSTLEIQRTEQGDSAMYLCAASGANVLTFGAGSRLTVL.

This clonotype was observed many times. CDR3 region: CASTEARRGNYGYTF. In nucleotides, the CDR3 is TGTGCCAGCACCGAGGCGCGTAGGGGGAACTATGGCTACACCTTC. The rearrangement links TRBV2 to TRBJ1-2; possible D gene TRBD1, 6 bases. This CDR3 is built from 15 residues. Germline loops: CDR1 SNHLY, CDR2 FYNNEI. Trimming stripped 7 bases from V and 2 bases from J, with 17 bases between.

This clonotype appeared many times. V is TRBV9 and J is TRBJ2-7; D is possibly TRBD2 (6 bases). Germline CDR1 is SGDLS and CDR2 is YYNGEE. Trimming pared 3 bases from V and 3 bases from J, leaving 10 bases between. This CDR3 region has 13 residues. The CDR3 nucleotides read TGTGCCAGCAGCGCCGGGAGTTACTACGAGCAGTACTTC. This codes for CASSAGSYYEQYF.